This TCR beta chain was identified in a study of T and B cells in COVID-19 patients. The wider study: The recovered patients had mostly mild to moderate COVID-19 with outpatient management. Overall study findings and caveats: Active COVID-19 showed highly clonal TRB repertoires; recovery showed diversity and richness above healthy donors.

V was trimmed by 2 bases and J by 3 bases, leaving 10 bases between them. The CDR3 is 15 amino acids. Each TRB amplification used about 250-550 ng of genomic DNA from blood. In its sample, this clonotype ranks as medium-sized (0.01 to 0.1%). Its antigen remains unknown. BIOMED2 TRB-A/B primer pools were used in multiplex TRB PCR. In TCRdb, the multiplex PCR reads were re-called with MiXCR into one record per CDR3 protein. In the table there are a few thousand distinct CDR3 sequences, roughly 20% of which are singletons. Sequencing was carried out using blood. This TCR was recovered from a human donor with active COVID-19. The J gene is TRBJ2-2, the V gene TRBV12-3 or TRBV12-4, with D possibly TRBD1 on 6 matching bases. The CDR3 coding sequence is TGTGCCAGCAGTTTATCGGCAGGGGACACCGGGGAGCTGTTTTTT. Amino acid sequence: CASSLSAGDTGELFF.